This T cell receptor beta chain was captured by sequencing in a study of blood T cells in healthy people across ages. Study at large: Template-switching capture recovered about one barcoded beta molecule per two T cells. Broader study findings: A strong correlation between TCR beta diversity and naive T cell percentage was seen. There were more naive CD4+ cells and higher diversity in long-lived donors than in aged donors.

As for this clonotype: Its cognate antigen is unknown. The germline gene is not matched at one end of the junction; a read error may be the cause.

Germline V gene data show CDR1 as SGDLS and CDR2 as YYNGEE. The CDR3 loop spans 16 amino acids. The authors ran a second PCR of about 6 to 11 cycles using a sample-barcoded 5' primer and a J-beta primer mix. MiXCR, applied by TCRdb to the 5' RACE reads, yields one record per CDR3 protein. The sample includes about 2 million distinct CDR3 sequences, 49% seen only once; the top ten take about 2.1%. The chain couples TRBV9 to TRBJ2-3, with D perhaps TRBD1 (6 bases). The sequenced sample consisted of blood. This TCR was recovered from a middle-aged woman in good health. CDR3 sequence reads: CASSVVDSRGTDAQYF. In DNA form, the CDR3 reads TGTGCCAGCAGCGTAGTGGACAGTAGAGGCACAGATGCGCAGTATTTT.